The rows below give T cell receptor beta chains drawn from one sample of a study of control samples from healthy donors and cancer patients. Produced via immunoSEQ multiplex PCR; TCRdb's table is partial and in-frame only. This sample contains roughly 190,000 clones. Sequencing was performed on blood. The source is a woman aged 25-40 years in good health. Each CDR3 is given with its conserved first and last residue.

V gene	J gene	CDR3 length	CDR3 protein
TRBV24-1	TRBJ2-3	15	CATSDYRQGTDTQYF
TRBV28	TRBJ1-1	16	CASSSWGDLRTTEAFF
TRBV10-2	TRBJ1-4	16	CASSRTGTATNEKLFF
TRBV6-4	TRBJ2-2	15	CASSQTSGGTGELFF
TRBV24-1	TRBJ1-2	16	CATSQTRGQGNNGYTF
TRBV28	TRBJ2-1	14	CASSLAGGSGGQFF
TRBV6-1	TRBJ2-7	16	CASSATQTGWAYEQYF
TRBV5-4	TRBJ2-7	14	CASTPDAGSYEQYF
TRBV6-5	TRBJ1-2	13	CATVPTLPDGYTF
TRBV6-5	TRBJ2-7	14	CASLKTGFRNEQYF
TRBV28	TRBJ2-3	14	CASSLPGYTDTQYF
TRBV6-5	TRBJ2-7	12	CASRTTRGRLDF
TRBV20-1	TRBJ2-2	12	CSASPGVGELFF
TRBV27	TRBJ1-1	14	CASSWGGGGTEAFF
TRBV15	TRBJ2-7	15	CATSRDFGGPYEQYF
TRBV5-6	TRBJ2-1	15	CASSFTSGGVVEQFF
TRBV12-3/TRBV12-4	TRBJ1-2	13	CASRTTGGRGYTF